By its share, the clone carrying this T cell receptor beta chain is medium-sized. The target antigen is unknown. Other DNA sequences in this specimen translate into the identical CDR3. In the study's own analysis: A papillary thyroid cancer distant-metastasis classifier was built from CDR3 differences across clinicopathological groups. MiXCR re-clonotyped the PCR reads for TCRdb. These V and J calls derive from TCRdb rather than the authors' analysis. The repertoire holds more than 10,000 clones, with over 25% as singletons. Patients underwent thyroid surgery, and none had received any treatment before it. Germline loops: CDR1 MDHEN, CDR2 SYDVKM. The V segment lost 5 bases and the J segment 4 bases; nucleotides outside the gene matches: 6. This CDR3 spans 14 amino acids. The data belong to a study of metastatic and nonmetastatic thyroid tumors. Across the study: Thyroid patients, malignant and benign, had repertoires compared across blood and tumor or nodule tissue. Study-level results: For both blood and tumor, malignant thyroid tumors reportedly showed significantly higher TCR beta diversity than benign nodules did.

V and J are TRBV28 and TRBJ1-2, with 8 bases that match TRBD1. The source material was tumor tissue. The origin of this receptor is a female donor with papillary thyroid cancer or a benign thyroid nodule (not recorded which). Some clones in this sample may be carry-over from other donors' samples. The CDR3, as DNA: TGTGCCAGCAGTCGAGACAGGGGAATCTATGGCTACACCTTC. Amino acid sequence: CASSRDRGIYGYTF.